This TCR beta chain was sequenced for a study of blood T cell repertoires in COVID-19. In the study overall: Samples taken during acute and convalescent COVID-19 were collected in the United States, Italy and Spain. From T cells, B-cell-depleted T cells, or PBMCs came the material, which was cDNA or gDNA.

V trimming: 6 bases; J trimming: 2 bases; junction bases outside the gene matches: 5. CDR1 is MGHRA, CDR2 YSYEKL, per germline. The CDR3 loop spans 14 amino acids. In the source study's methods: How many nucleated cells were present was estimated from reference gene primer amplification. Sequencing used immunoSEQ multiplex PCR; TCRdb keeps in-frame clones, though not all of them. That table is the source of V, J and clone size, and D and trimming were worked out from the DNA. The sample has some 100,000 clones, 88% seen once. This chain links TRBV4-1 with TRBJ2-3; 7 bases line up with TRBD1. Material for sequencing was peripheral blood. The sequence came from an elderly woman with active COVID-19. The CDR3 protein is CASSWGTDTDTQYF. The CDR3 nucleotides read TGCGCCAGCAGTTGGGGGACAGACACAGATACGCAGTATTTT.